This entry lists 21 T cell receptor beta chains sequenced from one sample in a study of human T cells and chemical hapten exposure. Time point specified: healthy volunteer bleed at 6 weeks. Total RNA came from unfractionated whole blood. TCRdb used MiXCR to reprocess the RACE reads, holding one entry per CDR3 protein. Found here are more than 75,000 distinct CDR3 sequences, over 6.5% of them singletons; the top ten hold under 2%. Specimen: whole blood. The receptor source for this set is a male donor in good health. Some clones in this sample may be carry-over from other donors' samples.

This clonotype has a handful of counts. The chain is built from TRBV7-8 and TRBJ1-2, with D tentatively TRBD1 (5 bases). The CDR3 contains 13 residues. Between the trimmed V and J ends, which lost 2 bases and 8 bases, there was a span of 12 bases. Germline lookup yields CDR1 SGHVS and CDR2 FQNEAQ. CDR3 coding DNA: TGTGCCAGCAGCTTAAGCGCAGGGTCGGGCTACACCTTC. Its translation is CASSLSAGSGYTF.

This clonotype was detected only a few times. This chain connects TRBV5-1 to TRBJ1-1; 12 nucleotides match TRBD1. Germline values: CDR1 SGHRS, CDR2 YFSETQ. V was pared by 4 bases and J by 3 bases, with 10 bases of the junction left unmatched. This CDR3 is built from 17 residues. CDR3 sequence reads: CASSEGQGARGYTEAFF. CDR3 DNA sequence: TGCGCCAGCAGCGAGGGACAGGGGGCGCGAGGGTACACTGAAGCTTTCTTT.

The rearrangement uses TRBV9 and TRBJ2-2; 8 positions agree with TRBD2. CDR1 and CDR2 (germline): SGDLS, YYNGEE. V lost 4 bases, J lost 2 bases, and 7 bases stayed unmatched. This CDR3 has 16 residues. The CDR3 reads CASSPGTRTNTGELFF. The DNA for the CDR3 is TGTGCCAGCAGCCCTGGGACTAGAACCAACACCGGGGAGCTGTTTTTT.

This clonotype has only a few counts. The chain employs TRBV9 and TRBJ2-1; 10 nucleotides agree with TRBD2. V dropped 5 bases and J dropped 5; count of bases not matched to a gene: 7. The CDR3 length is 15 residues. Germline V gene data show CDR1 as SGDLS and CDR2 as YYNGEE. CDR3 loop: CASSSSGSWDNEQFF. CDR3 DNA sequence: TGTGCCAGCAGTTCTAGCGGGAGTTGGGACAATGAGCAGTTCTTC.

CDR3 loop: CASSLEGTNSPLHF. The DNA for the CDR3 is TGTGCCAGCAGCTTAGAAGGGACTAACTCACCCCTCCACTTT. The rearrangement links TRBV7-2 to TRBJ1-6; D perhaps matches TRBD1 (5 bases). Trimming removed 1 base from V and 10 bases from J, with 11 bases in between. CDR3 size: 14 residues. CDR1 and CDR2 (germline): SGHTA, FQGNSA.

In this sample, this clonotype turned up many times. V gene TRBV5-6 combines with J gene TRBJ1-1; D is uncertain. This CDR3 comprises 14 residues. V lost 2 bases to trimming and J lost 0 bases, with 8 bases between them. Germline lookup yields CDR1 SGHDT and CDR2 YYEEEE. The CDR3 spells CASSFPEMNTEAFF. The CDR3 DNA reads TGTGCCAGCAGCTTTCCGGAAATGAACACTGAAGCTTTCTTT.

The chain uses TRBV19 and TRBJ1-5, with D possibly TRBD1 on 5 matching bases. Germline V gene sequence: CDR1 LNHDA, CDR2 SQIVND (reference sequence). The CDR3 is 15 amino acids. Deletions cut 6 bases from V and 0 bases from J, with 12 bases between. CDR3 loop: CASRPFQGSNQPQHF. The CDR3 coding sequence is TGTGCCAGTAGACCATTCCAGGGTAGCAATCAGCCCCAGCATTTT.

This clonotype has more than one count but fewer than ten. The V gene is TRBV28, the J gene TRBJ2-7, with D unresolved. Trimming took 2 bases from V and 6 from J, leaving 8 bases between them. The CDR3 runs to 12 residues. CDR1 is MDHEN, CDR2 SYDVKM, per germline. The CDR3 sequence is CASSLQFAEQYF. In DNA, the CDR3 is TGTGCCAGCAGTTTACAGTTTGCCGAGCAGTACTTC.

The chain recombines TRBV12-3 or TRBV12-4 with TRBJ2-3; the match to TRBD2 covers 10 bases. The CDR3 runs to 16 residues. V dropped 4 bases and J dropped 1; count of bases not matched to a gene: 5. In DNA form, the CDR3 reads TGTGCCAGCAGTTCATCTAGCGGGGGCCGCACAGATACGCAGTATTTT. Amino acid sequence: CASSSSSGGRTDTQYF.

This clonotype was found a few times. The rearrangement links TRBV7-2 to TRBJ2-7; TRBD2 matches at 11 bases. Germline V gives CDR1 SGHTA, CDR2 FQGNSA. This CDR3 has 17 amino acids. The V and J ends lost 2 bases and 7 bases, in that order; junction bases with no gene match: 13. The CDR3 protein is CASSLNPLAGGSWEQYF. In DNA form, the CDR3 reads TGTGCCAGCAGCTTAAACCCCCTAGCGGGAGGTAGTTGGGAGCAGTACTTC.

This clonotype was observed a few times. This chain links TRBV5-1 with TRBJ2-1; 8 bases align to TRBD2. The CDR3 contains 16 residues. Germline V lookup: CDR1 SGHRS, CDR2 YFSETQ. V trimming: 3 bases; J trimming: 3 bases; junction bases outside the gene matches: 8. In nucleotides, the CDR3 is TGCGCCAGCAGCTGGATCACCGGGACTAGCTACAATGAGCAGTTCTTC. Amino acid sequence: CASSWITGTSYNEQFF.

In this sample, this clonotype turned up a few times. The V call is TRBV11-2, the J call TRBJ2-3; a weak D match, TRBD1 (6 bases). This CDR3 region has 15 residues. The germline V and J ends were trimmed by 0 bases and 4 bases, with 11 bases remaining between them. Germline V gene data show CDR1 as SGHAT and CDR2 as FQNNGV. The CDR3 loop reads CASSLEGAGADTQYF. The CDR3 DNA sequence: TGTGCCAGCAGCTTAGAGGGGGCAGGGGCAGATACGCAGTATTTT.

A few counts support this clonotype. The rearrangement joins TRBV6-5 to TRBJ2-5, with 10 bases identical to TRBD1. Germline V gene sequence: CDR1 MNHEY, CDR2 SVGAGI. V trimming: 5 bases; J trimming: 5 bases; junction bases outside the gene matches: 5. This CDR3 region has 14 residues. CDR3 nucleotides: TGTGCCAGCAGTCCGGACAGGGGGTCCGAGACCCAGTACTTC. Amino acids: CASSPDRGSETQYF.

This clonotype was observed a few times. This rearrangement joins TRBV6-1 to TRBJ1-3; D might be TRBD1 (5 bases). V dropped 1 base and J dropped 0 bases, with 7 bases sitting between them. CDR3 length: 15 residues. The germline V gene encodes CDR1 MNHNS and CDR2 SASEGT. CDR3 in DNA: TGTGCCAGCAGTGAAGGACAGCTCTCTGGAAACACCATATATTTT. It codes for CASSEGQLSGNTIYF.

The chain has TRBV7-2 and TRBJ2-3; D might be TRBD2 (6 bases). Germline CDR1 reads SGHTA; CDR2 reads FQGNSA. V lost 1 base, J lost 4 bases, and 6 bases lay in between. The CDR3 spans 13 residues. Here the CDR3 reads CASSLGRADTQYF. CDR3 coding DNA: TGTGCCAGCAGCTTAGGGAGGGCAGATACGCAGTATTTT.

The chain links TRBV19 to TRBJ2-3; TRBD1 agrees at 8 bases. V was clipped by 3 bases and J by 2 bases; unmatched bases: 7. Per the germline V gene, CDR1 is LNHDA and CDR2 is SQIVND (reference sequence). The CDR3 covers 16 residues. CDR3 loop: CASSIRQGTFTDTQYF. The CDR3 nucleotides read TGTGCCAGTAGTATTCGACAGGGGACCTTCACAGATACGCAGTATTTT.

The rearrangement links TRBV6-5 to TRBJ2-5; D is unresolved. Germline V CDR1 and CDR2: MNHEY, SVGAGI. CDR3 length: 11 residues. V was trimmed by 10 bases and J by 3 bases, leaving 9 bases between them. CDR3 coding DNA: TGTGCCACGCGGACGGAAGAGACCCAGTACTTC. This encodes CATRTEETQYF.

This clonotype has more than one count but fewer than ten. This rearrangement joins TRBV6-1 to TRBJ1-5; the D gene is possibly TRBD1 (5 bases). CDR1 is MNHNS and CDR2 is SASEGT in the germline V gene. There are 15 residues in the CDR3. Trimming removed 0 bases from V and 7 bases from J, with 13 bases in between. The CDR3 loop is CASSEAPGTGQPQHF. CDR3 nucleotide sequence: TGTGCCAGCAGTGAAGCGCCAGGGACTGGGCAGCCCCAGCATTTT.

There are many counts of this clonotype. The J gene is TRBJ1-4, the V gene TRBV27; D remains ambiguous. V dropped 8 bases and J dropped 8 bases, with 15 bases sitting between them. CDR1 and CDR2 from the germline V gene are MNHEY and SMNVEV (reference sequence). This CDR3 is built from 13 residues. Here the CDR3 reads CASGVPLGEKLFF. In DNA, the CDR3 is TGTGCCAGCGGAGTCCCGCTGGGGGAAAAACTGTTTTTT.

At least ten counts were recorded for this clonotype. The chain carries TRBV20-1 and TRBJ1-4; maybe TRBD1 (6 bases). This CDR3 spans 16 amino acids. The germline CDR1 and CDR2 sequences are DFQATT and SNEGSKA (reference sequence). Trimming cost V 0 bases and J 7 bases, with 18 bases left between them. This chain's CDR3 is CSARDRPGAVAEKLFF. The CDR3 region has the DNA TGCAGTGCTAGAGATCGTCCGGGGGCGGTTGCTGAAAAACTGTTTTTT.

This clonotype has a handful of counts. This chain uses TRBV13 with TRBJ2-1; 10 nucleotides agree with TRBD2. The J segment lost 3 bases and the V segment lost 5 bases, leaving 19 bases of the junction unmatched. CDR3 length: 20 residues. Germline CDR1 is PRHDT and CDR2 is FYEKMQ (reference sequence). CDR3 sequence: CASSPRTGTSETPDYNEQFF. The CDR3 bases are TGTGCCAGCAGCCCACGGACCGGGACTAGCGAGACTCCCGACTACAATGAGCAGTTCTTC.